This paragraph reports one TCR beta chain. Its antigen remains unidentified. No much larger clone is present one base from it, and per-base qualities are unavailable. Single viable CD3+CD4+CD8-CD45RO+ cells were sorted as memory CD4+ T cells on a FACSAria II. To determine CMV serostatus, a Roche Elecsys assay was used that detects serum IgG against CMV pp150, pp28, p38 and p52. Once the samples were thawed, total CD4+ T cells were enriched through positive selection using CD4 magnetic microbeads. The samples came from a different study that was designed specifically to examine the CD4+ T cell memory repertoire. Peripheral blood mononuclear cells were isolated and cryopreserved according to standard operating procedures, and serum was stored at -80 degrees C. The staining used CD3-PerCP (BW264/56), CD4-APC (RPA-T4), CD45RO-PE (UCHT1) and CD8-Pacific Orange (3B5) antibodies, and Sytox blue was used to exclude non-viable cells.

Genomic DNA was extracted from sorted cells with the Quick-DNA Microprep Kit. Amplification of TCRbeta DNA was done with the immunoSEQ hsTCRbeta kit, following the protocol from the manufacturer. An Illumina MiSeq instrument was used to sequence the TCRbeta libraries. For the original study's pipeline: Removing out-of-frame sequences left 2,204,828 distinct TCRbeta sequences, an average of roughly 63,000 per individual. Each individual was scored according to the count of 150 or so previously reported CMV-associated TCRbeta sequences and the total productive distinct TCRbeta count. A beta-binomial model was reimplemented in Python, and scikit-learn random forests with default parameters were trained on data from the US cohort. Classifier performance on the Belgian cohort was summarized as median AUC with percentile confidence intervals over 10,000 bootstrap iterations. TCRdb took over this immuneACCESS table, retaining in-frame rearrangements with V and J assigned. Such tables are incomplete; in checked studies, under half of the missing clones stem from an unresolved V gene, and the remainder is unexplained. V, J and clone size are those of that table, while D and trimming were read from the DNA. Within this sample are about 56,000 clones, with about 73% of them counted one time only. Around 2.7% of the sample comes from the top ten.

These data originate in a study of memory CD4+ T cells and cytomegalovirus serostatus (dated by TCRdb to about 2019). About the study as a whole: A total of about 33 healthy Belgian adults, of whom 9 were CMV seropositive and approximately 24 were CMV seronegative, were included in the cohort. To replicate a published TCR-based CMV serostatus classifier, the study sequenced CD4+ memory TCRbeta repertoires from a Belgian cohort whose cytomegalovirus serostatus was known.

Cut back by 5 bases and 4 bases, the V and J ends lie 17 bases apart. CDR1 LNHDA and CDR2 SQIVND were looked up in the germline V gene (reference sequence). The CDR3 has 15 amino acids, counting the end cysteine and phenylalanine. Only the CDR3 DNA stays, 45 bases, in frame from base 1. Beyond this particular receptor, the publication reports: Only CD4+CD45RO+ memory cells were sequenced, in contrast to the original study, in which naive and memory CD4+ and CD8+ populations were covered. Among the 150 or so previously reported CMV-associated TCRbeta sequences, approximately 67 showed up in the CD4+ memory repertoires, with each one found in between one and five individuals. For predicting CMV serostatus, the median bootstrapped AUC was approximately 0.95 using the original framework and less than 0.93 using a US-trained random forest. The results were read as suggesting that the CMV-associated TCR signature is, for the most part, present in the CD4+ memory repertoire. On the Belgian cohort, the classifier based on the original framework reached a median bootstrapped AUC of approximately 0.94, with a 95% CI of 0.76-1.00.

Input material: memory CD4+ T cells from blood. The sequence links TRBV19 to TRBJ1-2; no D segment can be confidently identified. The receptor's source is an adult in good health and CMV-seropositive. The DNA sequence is TGTGCCAGTAGTGCCCCGGTGGCCCGGGCCTATGGCTACACCTTC. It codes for CASSAPVARAYGYTF.